This entry lists 4 T cell receptor beta chains sequenced from one sample in a study of T cell changes during pregnancy in multiple sclerosis. Sequencing was performed with immunoSEQ multiplex PCR; in TCRdb, only in-frame clones are kept and a portion is missing. The repertoire holds around 69,000 clones, with approximately 90% as singletons. Sequencing used peripheral blood, obtained in the third trimester of pregnancy. Source of these receptors: a female donor with multiple sclerosis, enrolled in a pregnancy study.

This clone was picked up one time. The chain uses TRBV29-1 and TRBJ2-3; 10 positions agree with TRBD2. Unmatched junction bases numbered 10, after V lost 6 bases and J lost 4 bases. The germline V gene has CDR1 SQVTM and CDR2 ANQGSEA. The CDR3 runs to 15 residues. CDR3 in amino acids: CSVLGLSGGPDTQYF. In DNA, the CDR3 is TGCAGCGTCTTGGGGCTTAGCGGGGGGCCAGATACGCAGTATTTT.

The chain uses TRBV7-9 and TRBJ2-1, with 7 bases identical to TRBD2. The ends lost 5 bases at V and 0 bases at J; junction bases unmatched: 4. The CDR3 consists of 15 residues. Germline V gene data show CDR1 as SEHNR and CDR2 as FQNEAQ (reference sequence). The CDR3 coding sequence is TGTGCCAGCAGCATGCGGGGGAGCTCCTACAATGAGCAGTTCTTC. Translated, it gives CASSMRGSSYNEQFF.

V and J are TRBV13 and TRBJ2-7, with TRBD1 as a possible D gene (5 bases). V lost 0 bases to trimming and J lost 5 bases, with 23 bases between them. This CDR3 has 18 residues. Germline V gene sequence: CDR1 PRHDT, CDR2 FYEKMQ (reference sequence). CDR3 DNA sequence: TGTGCCAGCAGCTTAGGCCACGTGGGGCAGGCGCATTTCAACGAGCAGTACTTC. It is translated as CASSLGHVGQAHFNEQYF.

V is TRBV5-1 and J is TRBJ1-1; 10 bases are a match to TRBD1. Trimming removed 2 bases from V and 6 bases from J; junction bases left unmatched: 4. CDR1 and CDR2 from the germline V gene are SGHRS and YFSETQ. This CDR3 is 14 amino acids long. The CDR3 sequence: CASSLGDRGAEAFF. CDR3 nucleotide sequence: TGCGCCAGCAGCTTAGGGGACAGGGGTGCTGAAGCTTTCTTT.